These T cell receptor beta chains were read from a single sample in a study of cytomegalovirus exposure and HLA in healthy donors. The assay was immunoSEQ multiplex PCR, and TCRdb's table has in-frame clones only and misses some. The sample yields 150,000 to 180,000 clones, 86% seen once. Input material: PBMCs. These receptors were obtained from a human donor in good health. Both conserved end residues are trimmed from each CDR3.

cdr3_length,j_call,v_call,cdr3_aa
16,TRBJ1-5,TRBV14,ASSQVSTGTGVNQPQH
14,TRBJ1-1,TRBV11-2,ASSLVGDFSDTEAF
11,TRBJ2-7,TRBV14,ASSQVPGSVPL
17,TRBJ2-1,TRBV11-2,ASSFPAAGTSGRYNEQF
10,TRBJ2-1,TRBV19,ASSTNRREQF
14,TRBJ1-2,TRBV4-1,ASSREGGPSGYGYT
14,TRBJ1-5,TRBV6-1,ASSVPGTGGSQPQH
13,TRBJ1-6,TRBV27,ASKVGLLLDSPLH
12,TRBJ2-7,TRBV6-1,AGGLAGSPLEQY
13,TRBJ2-2,TRBV4-3,ASSHRDSPPGELF
11,TRBJ2-7,TRBV6-8,ASSPFLEYEQY
12,TRBJ1-2,TRBV5-8,ASRPYRGLYGYT
13,TRBJ2-1,TRBV23-1,APNPRTSSYNEQF
14,TRBJ2-1,TRBV18,ASSPTLAGGPHEQF
11,TRBJ1-2,TRBV6-6,ASSVQGWDGYT
13,TRBJ2-2,TRBV5-4,ASSSVAGHTGELF
12,TRBJ1-3,TRBV28,ASSLGDRGNTIY
13,TRBJ1-6,TRBV6-5,ASSYWEGGGSPLH
12,TRBJ2-1,TRBV5-1,ASSLLPEYNEQF
12,TRBJ1-1,TRBV2,ASRGTFRGTEAF
12,TRBJ2-7,TRBV6-6,ASTGGGASDEQY
14,TRBJ1-3,TRBV7-2,ASSLEVGGSGNTIY
12,TRBJ1-2,TRBV6-5,ASSYSSGDYGYT
13,TRBJ2-7,TRBV2,ASSETGGIGDEQY
12,TRBJ2-7,TRBV6-7,ASSYCDRAYEQY
13,TRBJ2-3,TRBV7-9,ASSLWGGGTDTQY
14,TRBJ2-7,TRBV6-6,ASSYGRTGGSYEQY
11,TRBJ1-2,TRBV29-1,SVGQALFYGYT
13,TRBJ1-5,TRBV7-8,ASSLVSGANQPQH
16,TRBJ2-5,TRBV2,ASSATPPSGRYDETQY
10,TRBJ2-1,TRBV4-3,ASSQVRNEQF